These 19 T cell receptor beta chains share one sample of origin, sequenced in a study of blood T cell repertoires in COVID-19. Using immunoSEQ multiplex PCR, the repertoire was profiled, and TCRdb retains in-frame clones only, with some absent. In the table there are 120,000 to 150,000 clones, roughly 80% of which are singletons. Specimen: peripheral blood. Every receptor here comes from a human donor in a cohort sampled during active COVID-19.

J is TRBJ2-7 and V is TRBV7-9, with 8 bases identical to TRBD1. J was trimmed by 6 bases and V by 4 bases; bases with no gene match: 8. The CDR3 is 14 amino acids. The germline V gene encodes CDR1 SEHNR and CDR2 FQNEAQ (reference sequence). The CDR3 nucleotides are TGTGCCAGCAGCTCCCGGACAGGGAAAGGCGAGCAGTACTTC. Protein sequence: CASSSRTGKGEQYF.

The gene calls are TRBV18 and TRBJ2-1; D remains unclear. Germline V gene lookup returns CDR1 KGHSH and CDR2 LQKENI. Between the trimmed V and J ends, which lost 3 bases and 9 bases, there was a span of 15 bases. The CDR3 spans 14 residues. DNA for the CDR3: TGTGCCAGCTCACCTCCGACTGGGTCGGCTGAGCAGTTCTTC. It yields the protein CASSPPTGSAEQFF.

The chain combines TRBV5-4 with TRBJ1-1, with unresolved D. The CDR3 consists of 14 residues. V was pared by 4 bases and J by 3 bases, with 13 bases between. CDR1 and CDR2 (germline): SGHNT, YYREEE (reference sequence). The CDR3: CASSHGDMDTEAFF. In DNA, the CDR3 is TGTGCCAGCAGCCACGGGGATATGGACACTGAAGCTTTCTTT. Using reference TRBV5-4 and TRBJ1-1 for the parts outside the CDR3, the full variable domain is ETGVTQSPTHLIKTRGQQVTLRCSSQSGHNTVSWYQQALGQGPQFIFQYYREEENGRGNFPPRFSGLQFPNYSSELNVNALELDDSALYLCASSHGDMDTEAFFGQGTRLTVV.

This clone was recorded only once. V gene TRBV7-8 combines with J gene TRBJ1-1, with 10 bases aligning to TRBD1. The V gene end was trimmed by 5 bases and the J gene end by 7 bases; junction bases not matched to a gene: 7. The CDR3 is 14 amino acids. The germline gives CDR1 SGHVS, CDR2 FQNEAQ. Here the CDR3 DNA reads TGTGCCAGCAGCCAGACGGGACAGGGGATTGAAGCTTTCTTT. This codes for CASSQTGQGIEAFF.

CDR3 sequence: CASTGDRSYEQFF. CDR3 coding DNA: TGTGCCAGTACCGGGGACAGATCATATGAGCAGTTCTTC. The V gene is TRBV19, the J gene TRBJ2-1; 7 bases fit TRBD1. The V and J ends lost 7 bases and 8 bases, in that order; junction bases with no gene match: 8. The CDR3 has 13 amino acids. The germline V gene has CDR1 LNHDA and CDR2 SQIVND (reference sequence). The full variable domain, its missing parts supplied by reference TRBV19 and TRBJ2-1, is DGGITQSPKYLFRKEGQNVTLSCEQNLNHDAMYWYRQDPGQGLRLIYYSQIVNDFQKGDIAEGYSVSREKKESFPLTVTSAQKNPTAFYLCASTGDRSYEQFFGPGTRLTVL.

The V call is TRBV5-4, the J call TRBJ2-3, with 10 positions matching TRBD2. The germline V gene encodes CDR1 SGHNT and CDR2 YYREEE (reference sequence). The CDR3 has 15 amino acids. J was trimmed by 4 bases and V by 2 bases; bases with no gene match: 4. The chain's CDR3 is CASSFPSGGADTQYF. For the CDR3, the DNA is TGTGCCAGCAGCTTCCCTAGCGGGGGAGCAGATACGCAGTATTTT.

This chain links TRBV11-3 with TRBJ1-2; no reliable D call. The CDR3 totals 14 residues. The V and J ends lost 1 base and 6 bases respectively, with 12 bases between them. Germline CDR1 reads SGHNT; CDR2 reads YENEEA. The CDR3 nucleotides read TGTGCCAGCAGCTTAGGCAGGAGCGGGAATGGCTACACCTTC. Its translation is CASSLGRSGNGYTF.

The chain joins TRBV5-5 to TRBJ1-3; 11 nucleotides agree with TRBD1. CDR3 length equals 16 residues. The J segment lost 2 bases and the V segment lost 4 bases, leaving 5 bases of the junction unmatched. Germline V lookup: CDR1 SGHKS, CDR2 YYEKEE (reference sequence). This chain's CDR3 is CASSRPGQGAGNTIYF. CDR3 sequence (DNA): TGTGCCAGCAGCAGACCGGGACAGGGGGCTGGAAACACCATATATTTT.

This clone appeared once. This sequence joins TRBV6-2 or TRBV6-3 and TRBJ1-2; D call uncertain. The CDR3 spans 13 residues. CDR1 is MNHEY, CDR2 SVGEGT, per germline. V was cut by 3 bases and J by 3 bases, with 8 bases left in between. As DNA, the CDR3 is TGTGCCAGCAGTTATTCGGGTGACTATGGCTACACCTTC. Protein product: CASSYSGDYGYTF.

CDR3: CASRALGQGNTDTQYF. In nucleotides, the CDR3 is TGTGCCAGCCGCGCCCTAGGACAGGGGAACACAGATACGCAGTATTTT. The J gene is TRBJ2-3, the V gene TRBV5-4, with 9 bases fitting TRBD1. After removal of 7 bases from V and 2 bases from J, the junction contained 11 bases not matched to a gene. Germline-derived CDR1 and CDR2 are SGHNT and YYREEE (reference sequence). The CDR3 consists of 16 residues. The full variable domain, its missing parts supplied by reference TRBV5-4 and TRBJ2-3, is ETGVTQSPTHLIKTRGQQVTLRCSSQSGHNTVSWYQQALGQGPQFIFQYYREEENGRGNFPPRFSGLQFPNYSSELNVNALELDDSALYLCASRALGQGNTDTQYFGPGTRLTVL.

The genes are TRBV19 and TRBJ1-3; D is unclear. The CDR3 has 14 residues. CDR1 is LNHDA, CDR2 SQIVND, per germline (reference sequence). V lost 1 base, J lost 1 base, and 5 bases lay in between. CDR3 sequence (DNA): TGTGCCAGTAGTATAGCACTGTCTGGAAACACCATATATTTT. It specifies CASSIALSGNTIYF. The variable domain in full, with the rest retrieved from reference TRBV19 and TRBJ1-3, is DGGITQSPKYLFRKEGQNVTLSCEQNLNHDAMYWYRQDPGQGLRLIYYSQIVNDFQKGDIAEGYSVSREKKESFPLTVTSAQKNPTAFYLCASSIALSGNTIYFGEGSWLTVV.

The chain uses TRBV3-1 (or the pseudogene TRBV3-2) and TRBJ1-2; a weak D match, TRBD1 (5 bases). Between the trimmed V and J ends, which lost 1 base and 3 bases, there was a span of 9 bases. There are 14 residues in the CDR3. The germline CDR1 and CDR2 sequences are LGHDT and YNNKEL (reference sequence). The CDR3 is CASSQGAGHYGYTF. The CDR3, as DNA: TGTGCCAGCAGCCAAGGGGCAGGGCACTATGGCTACACCTTC.

The CDR3: CASSPTASRAFF. CDR3 nucleotides: TGTGCCAGCAGCCCTACGGCCTCGCGGGCTTTCTTT. This chain joins TRBV14 and TRBJ1-1; no clear D. V lost 4 bases, J lost 11 bases, and 14 bases lay in between. Germline V CDR1 and CDR2: SGHDN, FVKESK. The CDR3 totals 12 residues.

The chain carries TRBV6-5 and TRBJ1-4, with D perhaps matching TRBD1 (5 bases). The CDR3 spans 15 residues. Germline CDR1 reads MNHEY; CDR2 reads SVGAGI. V gave up 2 bases and J gave up 1 base, with 8 bases separating them. The CDR3 nucleotides read TGTGCCAGCAGTTACCGGGGGGGAACTAATGAAAAACTGTTTTTT. This sequence encodes CASSYRGGTNEKLFF.

This clone was recorded many times. The rearrangement uses TRBV6-2 or TRBV6-3 and TRBJ2-5, with 8 positions matching TRBD2. With 6 bases clipped from V and 13 bases from J, the junction kept 13 bases outside the gene matches. This CDR3 region has 13 residues. The germline CDR1 and CDR2 sequences are MNHEY and SVGEGT. The CDR3 DNA follows: TGTGCCAGCAGCCGAGCTGGGAGCGGGAGCGGGTACTTC. Its protein is CASSRAGSGSGYF.

The CDR3 DNA reads TGTGCCAGCAGCTTAGAAAGGGGGACAGATACGCAGTATTTT. Translated, it gives CASSLERGTDTQYF. The chain carries TRBV11-2 and TRBJ2-3; perhaps TRBD1 as D (6 bases). The germline V and J ends were trimmed by 0 bases and 3 bases, with 7 bases remaining between them. Looked up from germline, CDR1 is SGHAT and CDR2 is FQNNGV. This CDR3 region has 14 residues.

The chain employs TRBV5-1 and TRBJ1-6; 8 bases fit TRBD1. Per the germline V gene, CDR1 is SGHRS and CDR2 is YFSETQ. Trimming at V came to 4 bases and at J to 0 bases, leaving 6 bases not matched to a gene. There are 17 residues in the CDR3. The CDR3 nucleotides are TGCGCCAGCAGCCAGGGACAGGCCAGCTCCTATAATTCACCCCTCCACTTT. As protein: CASSQGQASSYNSPLHF.

The rearrangement links TRBV18 to TRBJ2-7; TRBD2 matches 7 bases. The CDR3 is 16 residues long. The germline V gene encodes CDR1 KGHSH and CDR2 LQKENI. After removal of 6 bases from V and 4 bases from J, the junction contained 15 bases not matched to a gene. Here the CDR3 DNA reads TGTGCCAGCTCTAGTCGGGGAGGGAAAAGCGTATACGAGCAGTACTTC. Its protein product is CASSSRGGKSVYEQYF. Full variable domain (missing parts from reference TRBV18 and TRBJ2-7): NAGVMQNPRHLVRRRGQEARLRCSPMKGHSHVYWYRQLPEEGLKFMVYLQKENIIDESGMPKERFSAEFPKEGPSILRIQQVVRGDSAAYFCASSSRGGKSVYEQYFGPGTRLTVT.

The V call is TRBV5-1, the J call TRBJ1-6; 7 positions agree with TRBD1. V dropped 4 bases and J dropped 7; count of bases not matched to a gene: 2. The CDR3 is 13 residues long. Per the germline V gene, CDR1 is SGHRS and CDR2 is YFSETQ. CDR3 bases: TGCGCCAGCAGCACAGGGGCCAATTCACCCCTCCACTTT. It specifies CASSTGANSPLHF.